These 14 T cell receptor beta chains originate from one sample sequenced in a study of blood T cells in healthy people across ages. A second PCR, run for about 7 to 12 cycles, used a sample-barcoded 5' primer plus a J-beta primer mix. TCRdb re-analysed the 5' RACE reads in MiXCR, keeping a single row per CDR3 protein. The data hold just under 900,000 distinct CDR3 sequences, with 25% to 30% observed a single time. The sequenced sample was blood. All receptors derive from a woman over 75 in good health.

The chain is built from TRBV12-3 or TRBV12-4 and TRBJ2-5, with TRBD2 matching over 13 bases. This CDR3 has 14 residues. J gave up 11 bases and V 6 bases, and 9 bases lay outside the gene matches. CDR3 amino acids: CASRPGLAGKEQYF. The DNA for the CDR3 is TGTGCCAGCAGGCCGGGACTAGCGGGAAAGGAGCAGTACTTC.

This clonotype was observed a handful of times. A much larger clone sits a single nucleotide away, making a read error possible. The rearrangement links TRBV27 to TRBJ2-1; 7 bases fit TRBD1. J gave up 13 bases and V 5 bases, and 8 bases lay outside the gene matches. Germline V CDR1 and CDR2: MNHEY, SMNVEV (reference sequence). The CDR3 has 12 amino acids. The CDR3 sequence is CASSPGTATQFF. The CDR3 bases are TGTGCCAGCAGTCCGGGGACAGCTACCCAGTTCTTC.

At least ten counts were recorded for this clonotype. Germline and junction disagree at one end, which may indicate a read error. The V and J genes are TRBV18 and TRBJ2-7, with D possibly being TRBD1 (5 bases). The CDR3 extends over 14 amino acids. Germline assignment: CDR1 KGHSH and CDR2 LQKENI. The DNA for the CDR3 is TGCGCCAGCAGCCCGCAGGGCCAAACCTACGAGCAGTACTTC. The encoded protein is CASSPQGQTYEQYF.

There are many counts of this clonotype. V usage is TRBV5-1 and J usage is TRBJ2-3, with 11 bases that match TRBD1. J was trimmed by 4 bases and V by 2 bases; bases with no gene match: 6. Germline CDR1 is SGHRS and CDR2 is YFSETQ. The CDR3 totals 16 residues. The CDR3 here is CASSFGQGAGPDTQYF. CDR3 DNA: TGCGCCAGCAGCTTCGGACAGGGGGCCGGCCCAGATACGCAGTATTTT.

In this sample, this clonotype turned up once. CDR3 coding DNA: TGTGCCAGCAGCTTAACCCCGACAACAGGGGACTACGAGCAGTACTTC. It is translated as CASSLTPTTGDYEQYF. The gene calls are TRBV7-3 and TRBJ2-7; TRBD1 matches at 7 bases. CDR3 length: 16 residues. Germline CDR1 reads SGHTA; CDR2 reads FQGTGA. The V segment lost 0 bases and the J segment 3 bases; nucleotides outside the gene matches: 8.

The chain carries TRBV7-2 and TRBJ2-7, with TRBD1 identical over 9 bases. Germline CDR1 reads SGHTA; CDR2 reads FQGNSA. The CDR3 has 16 residues. J was trimmed by 5 bases and V by 5 bases; bases with no gene match: 13. Here the CDR3 DNA reads TGTGCCAGCAGCAGCAAGGACAGGGGTGAGGAGCACGAGCAGTACTTC. Encoded protein: CASSSKDRGEEHEQYF.

This clonotype was detected many times. This rearrangement joins TRBV6-5 to TRBJ1-5, with D maybe TRBD1 (5 bases). Germline V lookup: CDR1 MNHEY, CDR2 SVGAGI. The CDR3 sequence is 14 residues long. Deletions cut 5 bases from V and 5 bases from J, with 13 bases between. CDR3 DNA sequence: TGTGCCAGCAGTCTTGGGACCGGGCATCAGCCCCAGCATTTT. It encodes CASSLGTGHQPQHF.

This chain joins TRBV6-6 and TRBJ2-5; 7 nucleotides align to TRBD2. V was pared by 2 bases and J by 11 bases, with 17 bases of the junction left unmatched. The germline V gene has CDR1 MNHNY and CDR2 SVGAGI (reference sequence). CDR3 length: 16 residues. The CDR3 DNA reads as TGTGCCAGCAGTTACCTAGTCGGCGGGAGACTTTTTGAGCAGTACTTC. It yields the protein CASSYLVGGRLFEQYF.

Regarding this clonotype: An end of the junction differs from the germline gene, which may be a read error. V and J are TRBV5-1 and TRBJ1-2; D not certain. CDR3 length equals 14 residues. Germline-derived CDR1 and CDR2 are SGHRS and YFSETQ. In nucleotides, the CDR3 is TGCGCCAACAGCTTTGGACCCCTGGAGGGAGGCTACACCTTC. As protein: CANSFGPLEGGYTF.

Concerning this clonotype itself: A much larger clone lies one base from this, so it may be a read error. The chain recombines TRBV28 with TRBJ1-4; 7 nucleotides align to TRBD1. Per the germline V gene, CDR1 is MDHEN and CDR2 is SYDVKM. The CDR3 is 15 amino acids. The CDR3 sequence is CASRRTGSTNEKRFF. The DNA of the CDR3 is TGTGCCAGCCGGCGGACAGGCTCAACTAATGAAAAACGGTTTTTT.

As for this clonotype: A much larger clone is a single base away; this may be a read error. The chain employs TRBV12-3 or TRBV12-4 and TRBJ1-1, with TRBD1 matching over 9 bases. This CDR3 region has 14 residues. The J segment lost 4 bases and the V segment lost 6 bases, leaving 6 bases of the junction unmatched. CDR3 sequence: CASRPTGGCTEAFF. CDR3 in DNA: TGTGCCAGCAGGCCGACAGGGGGTTGCACTGAAGCTTTCTTT.

In its sample, this clonotype was seen many times. The V call is TRBV6-5, the J call TRBJ2-1; 9 bases agree with TRBD1. The germline V gene has CDR1 MNHEY and CDR2 SVGAGI. Losses at the gene ends were 4 bases for V and 12 bases for J; bases not matched to a gene: 10. This CDR3 contains 14 residues. The CDR3 DNA is TGTGCCAGCAGTTTTCGCCGGGACAGGGCGGTGCAGTTCTTC. This encodes CASSFRRDRAVQFF.

The chain recombines TRBV20-1 with TRBJ2-7, with 9 bases fitting TRBD2. The CDR3 is 14 residues long. The trim removed 2 bases at V and 4 bases at J, leaving 6 bases unmatched. CDR1 is DFQATT, CDR2 SNEGSKA, per germline (reference sequence). CDR3 protein: CSARIPSGVYEQYF. CDR3 in DNA: TGCAGTGCTAGAATCCCTAGCGGGGTTTACGAGCAGTACTTC.

The rearrangement links TRBV28 to TRBJ1-2; D gene ambiguous. The CDR3 extends over 12 amino acids. Trimming took off 8 bases at V and 4 bases at J, with 11 bases between the two ends. CDR1 MDHEN and CDR2 SYDVKM come from the germline V gene. The CDR3, as DNA: TGTGCCAGCGCCATACAGAGCTATGGCTACACCTTC. Protein sequence: CASAIQSYGYTF.